In its sample, the clone carrying this TCR beta chain was seen a few times. As yet, its antigen is unknown. Germline and genes here are mouse. Read coverage stops 4 residues before the CDR3 terminus; the germline J gene supplies the remainder. cDNA serving as the sequencing template came from extracted, reverse transcribed RNA. The protocol was immunoSEQ multiplex PCR, while the TCRdb copy is restricted to in-frame clones and leaves out a portion. The sample was found to contain 290,000 or so clones, and every one recurs. The data originate from a study of CD8+ T cells in alopecia areata. Overall study results and limits: Sequences from scalp samples also cover resident alphabeta T cells of normal skin. Although TCR sharing was seen in mice, sharing across patients was less clear, possibly for HLA-related reasons. Higher clonality was seen in lesional scalp than in normal scalp, especially in alopecia totalis/universalis.

In germline, CDR1 is GKSSPN, CDR2 SITVG. CDR3 length: 12 amino acids. Trimming cost V 3 bases and J 3 bases, with 9 bases left between them. Scientists pooled cutaneous lymph node cells and sorted them on CD4, CD8alpha, NKG2D, NKG2ACE and other markers. Sequenced: CD4+ T cells sorted from a lymph node. This rearrangement joins TRBV31 to TRBJ2-7; the D gene is possibly TRBD2 (5 bases). This sequence originates from a C3H/HeJ mouse with alopecia areata. The mouse line has the MHC haplotype H2-k. The CDR3: CAWSLDYYEQYF. The sequenced part of the CDR3 DNA is TGTGCCTGGAGCCTGGACTACTAT. Combining the CDR3 with reference TRBV31 and TRBJ2-7 gives the whole variable domain AQTIHQWPVAEIKAVGSPLSLGCTIKGKSSPNLYWYWQATGGTLQQLFYSITVGQVESVVQLNLSASRPKDDQFILSTEKLLLSHSGFYLCAWSLDYYEQYFGPGTRLTVL.